The 30 T cell receptor beta chains listed next were all sequenced from one sample in a study of T cell responses to AZD1222 COVID-19 vaccine. Measured with immunoSEQ multiplex PCR; TCRdb has only the in-frame clones, and not every one. The sample holds about 150,000 clones, 94% seen once. Sequencing used peripheral blood, obtained on day 0 of AZD1222 vaccination. These TCRs come from an adult in good health.

V gene TRBV2 combines with J gene TRBJ1-2; possibly TRBD1 for D (5 bases). The germline gives CDR1 SNHLY, CDR2 FYNNEI. This CDR3 is 14 amino acids long. The ends were cut back, 6 bases at V and 10 bases at J, with 21 bases in the middle. The CDR3 is CASRGTWTGTVYTF. The DNA for the CDR3 is TGTGCCAGCAGGGGGACCTGGACGGGTACGGTCTACACCTTC.

The chain is built from TRBV7-9 and TRBJ1-3; D ambiguous. Trimming cost V 3 bases and J 2 bases, with 11 bases left between them. Germline V lookup: CDR1 SEHNR, CDR2 FQNEAQ (reference sequence). The CDR3 has 15 residues. CDR3 region: CASSFEGGTGNTIYF. CDR3 nucleotide sequence: TGTGCCAGCAGCTTTGAGGGAGGAACTGGAAACACCATATATTTT.

The sample holds one count of this clone. The J gene is TRBJ1-3, the V gene TRBV6-1, with D unclear. This CDR3 is 13 amino acids long. V was trimmed by 2 bases and J by 8 bases, leaving 10 bases between them. From germline, CDR1 is MNHNS and CDR2 SASEGT. Here the CDR3 reads CASSEHIWDTIYF. The CDR3 DNA is TGTGCCAGCAGTGAACACATATGGGACACCATATATTTT.

The chain uses TRBV3-1 (or the pseudogene TRBV3-2) and TRBJ2-7; D gene ambiguous. CDR3 length: 12 residues. Trimming took 1 base from V and 2 from J, leaving 3 bases between them. Germline-derived CDR1 and CDR2 are LGHDT and YNNKEL (reference sequence). The CDR3 region has the DNA TGTGCCAGCAGCCAAGGAGCCTACGAGCAGTACGTC. Protein sequence: CASSQGAYEQYV.

V gene TRBV10-3 combines with J gene TRBJ2-5, with D unclear. With 3 bases removed from V and 2 bases from J, the gap between germline ends came to 13 bases. Germline V gene lookup returns CDR1 ENHRY and CDR2 SYGVKD. The CDR3 contains 15 residues. The CDR3 loop is CAISEGIVSQETQYF. Written as DNA, the CDR3 is TGTGCCATCAGTGAAGGGATCGTCAGTCAAGAGACCCAGTACTTC.

This clone was picked up one time. The chain is built from TRBV7-2 and TRBJ2-1; D gene unclear. The CDR3 extends over 14 amino acids. From germline, CDR1 is SGHTA and CDR2 FQGNSA. Trimming removed 5 bases at V and 9 bases at J, with 17 bases between. The CDR3 sequence: CASSDRLLRPEQFF. DNA for the CDR3: TGTGCCAGCAGCGATCGGCTCCTACGGCCTGAGCAGTTCTTC.

The chain carries TRBV24-1 and TRBJ2-3, with D unresolved. CDR1 is KGHDR and CDR2 is SFDVKD in the germline V gene. The CDR3 loop spans 13 amino acids. Trimming removed 5 bases from V and 0 bases from J, with 5 bases in between. In DNA form, the CDR3 reads TGTGCCACCAGTGTCGGGAGCACAGATACGCAGTATTTT. It codes for CATSVGSTDTQYF.

The V and J genes are TRBV28 and TRBJ2-2; 12 nucleotides line up with TRBD2. The junction had 4 bases not matched to a gene; V was cut back by 3 bases and J by 5 bases. The CDR3 runs 16 residues. CDR1 and CDR2 (germline): MDHEN, SYDVKM. The CDR3 DNA follows: TGTGCCAGCAGTTTCCCGACTAGCGGGGGAACCGGGGAGCTGTTTTTT. Translated, it gives CASSFPTSGGTGELFF.

V and J are TRBV5-6 and TRBJ1-3; possible D gene TRBD1, 6 bases. Germline assignment: CDR1 SGHDT and CDR2 YYEEEE. The CDR3 has 16 amino acids. The germline V and J ends were trimmed by 4 bases and 4 bases, with 18 bases remaining between them. CDR3 coding DNA: TGTGCCAGCAGCCGGCCCCACAGGGCGAAAGGAAACACCATATATTTT. This gives the protein CASSRPHRAKGNTIYF.

This clone occurred a few times. This rearrangement joins TRBV6-5 to TRBJ2-1; 7 nucleotides match TRBD2. The germline V gene encodes CDR1 MNHEY and CDR2 SVGAGI. J lost 2 bases, V lost 8 bases, and 6 bases had no gene match. CDR3 length equals 14 residues. The CDR3: CASHGGTTYNEQFF. CDR3 bases: TGTGCCAGCCACGGCGGGACTACCTACAATGAGCAGTTCTTC.

V gene TRBV6-5 combines with J gene TRBJ1-2; 8 positions agree with TRBD1. The CDR3 is made up of 14 amino acids. V shed 5 bases, J shed 7 bases, and the junction held 9 bases outside the gene matches. CDR1 and CDR2 from the germline V gene are MNHEY and SVGAGI. For the CDR3, the DNA is TGTGCCAGCAGTACCCGGACAGGGCACTCTGGCTACACCTTC. This sequence encodes CASSTRTGHSGYTF.

This rearrangement joins TRBV15 to TRBJ1-1, with 7 bases aligning to TRBD1. CDR1 is LNHNV and CDR2 is YYDKDF in the germline V gene (reference sequence). V lost 5 bases to trimming and J lost 7 bases; unmatched junction nucleotides: 16. The CDR3 has 16 residues. CDR3 DNA sequence: TGTGCCACCAGCCCCAGGAGATTTGACAGGGAAGATGAAGCTTTCTTT. Translating gives CATSPRRFDREDEAFF.

The genes are TRBV27 and TRBJ1-2; D unclear. V was cut by 3 bases and J by 7 bases, with 12 bases left in between. This CDR3 has 13 residues. Per the germline V gene, CDR1 is MNHEY and CDR2 is SMNVEV (reference sequence). CDR3 bases: TGTGCCAGCAGTTTGGCGGCAGCGGGTGGCTACACCTTC. Translated, it gives CASSLAAAGGYTF.

This chain joins TRBV10-3 and TRBJ2-3; D uncertain. The V end lost 3 bases, the J end lost 2 bases, and 9 bases lay between the germline ends. CDR1 is ENHRY and CDR2 is SYGVKD in the germline V gene. This CDR3 comprises 14 residues. CDR3 in amino acids: CAISDRLNTDTQYF. In nucleotides, the CDR3 is TGTGCCATCAGTGACCGTCTCAACACAGATACGCAGTATTTT.

This sequence joins TRBV27 and TRBJ1-2; unclear D gene. The CDR3 is made up of 14 amino acids. V lost 8 bases and J lost 2, with 15 bases in between. Germline lookup yields CDR1 MNHEY and CDR2 SMNVEV (reference sequence). CDR3 coding DNA: TGTGCCAGCGGATCCCCAGGAGAGAACTATGGCTACACCTTC. It specifies CASGSPGENYGYTF.

The rearrangement joins TRBV27 to TRBJ1-2, with TRBD1 as a possible D gene (6 bases). CDR3 length: 15 amino acids. With 6 bases removed from V and 4 bases from J, the gap between germline ends came to 18 bases. In germline, CDR1 is MNHEY, CDR2 SMNVEV (reference sequence). CDR3 protein: CASSQTLGGGYGYTF. DNA for the CDR3: TGTGCCAGCAGCCAAACCTTAGGAGGGGGCTATGGCTACACCTTC.

The chain's CDR3 is CASSHRQGMVEAFF. CDR3 coding DNA: TGTGCCAGCAGCCACCGACAGGGGATGGTTGAAGCTTTCTTT. V is TRBV7-2 and J is TRBJ1-1; 8 nucleotides line up with TRBD1. The V and J ends lost 5 bases and 7 bases, in that order; junction bases with no gene match: 9. Looked up from germline, CDR1 is SGHTA and CDR2 is FQGNSA. This CDR3 comprises 14 residues.

The rearrangement uses TRBV20-1 and TRBJ2-7, with TRBD2 identical over 8 bases. CDR1 DFQATT and CDR2 SNEGSKA come from the germline V gene (reference sequence). V dropped 3 bases and J dropped 1; count of bases not matched to a gene: 8. CDR3 length equals 15 residues. CDR3 nucleotide sequence: TGCAGTGCTAGTCCCGAGCGGGGGCGTTCCTACGAGCAGTACGTC. This encodes CSASPERGRSYEQYV.

The CDR3 region has the DNA TGTGCCAGCAGCTTGGTGTCTAGCGAGGAGACCCAGTACTTC. Encoded protein: CASSLVSSEETQYF. The chain uses TRBV5-4 and TRBJ2-5, with D possibly matching TRBD2 (6 bases). The CDR3 totals 14 residues. Germline V gives CDR1 SGHNT, CDR2 YYREEE (reference sequence). With 0 bases removed from V and 5 bases from J, the gap between germline ends came to 11 bases. Looking up the rest from reference TRBV5-4 and TRBJ2-5 gives the full variable domain: ETGVTQSPTHLIKTRGQQVTLRCSSQSGHNTVSWYQQALGQGPQFIFQYYREEENGRGNFPPRFSGLQFPNYSSELNVNALELDDSALYLCASSLVSSEETQYFGPGTRLLVL.

The V gene is TRBV4-1, the J gene TRBJ1-6, with D perhaps TRBD1 (5 bases). The CDR3 is 16 residues long. Germline CDR1 is MGHRA and CDR2 is YSYEKL. Trimming took 4 bases from V and 6 from J, leaving 16 bases between them. This CDR3 reads CASSRLQGIGNSPLHF. For the CDR3, the DNA is TGCGCCAGCAGCCGTCTTCAGGGTATCGGTAATTCACCCCTCCACTTT.

This chain links TRBV5-6 with TRBJ2-1, with D possibly being TRBD2 (6 bases). The length of the CDR3 is 13 residues. V lost 4 bases and J lost 7, with 12 bases in between. In germline, CDR1 is SGHDT, CDR2 YYEEEE. CDR3 loop: CASSPGGPNEQFF. CDR3 bases: TGTGCCAGCAGCCCCGGGGGACCTAATGAGCAGTTCTTC.

The gene calls are TRBV4-1 and TRBJ1-5; D unresolved. The CDR3 contains 14 residues. Germline-derived CDR1 and CDR2 are MGHRA and YSYEKL. The V gene lost 1 base and the J gene lost 7 bases, with 11 bases spanning the gap. The DNA of the CDR3 is TGCGCCAGCAGCCAAGTCTCGGAGGGCCAGCCCCAGCATTTT. Translated, it gives CASSQVSEGQPQHF.

The V and J genes are TRBV4-1 and TRBJ2-6, with D uncertain. Germline-derived CDR1 and CDR2 are MGHRA and YSYEKL. The CDR3 loop spans 13 amino acids. The V and J ends lost 4 bases and 5 bases respectively, with 6 bases between them. Written as DNA, the CDR3 is TGCGCCAGCAGCCTAGACAGGGCCAACGTCCTGACTTTC. This encodes CASSLDRANVLTF.

The J gene is TRBJ1-5, the V gene TRBV2; D remains unclear. The germline gives CDR1 SNHLY, CDR2 FYNNEI. This CDR3 is built from 15 residues. V shed 3 bases and J shed 6 bases, with 15 bases lying between them. The CDR3 bases are TGTGCCAGCAGTGAGAGTTTGGGTTACATTCAGCCCCAGCATTTT. Translating it yields CASSESLGYIQPQHF.

This chain uses TRBV7-9 with TRBJ1-1; 8 bases are a match to TRBD1. Trimming at V came to 7 bases and at J to 0 bases, leaving 4 bases not matched to a gene. This CDR3 region has 14 residues. The germline V gene has CDR1 SEHNR and CDR2 FQNEAQ (reference sequence). DNA of the CDR3: TGTGCCAGCACCGAGGACAGGGTGAACACTGAAGCTTTCTTT. Its translation is CASTEDRVNTEAFF.

V usage is TRBV2 and J usage is TRBJ2-3, with D possibly matching TRBD2 (6 bases). V shed 4 bases and J shed 1 base, with 12 bases lying between them. This CDR3 is 15 amino acids long. Germline values: CDR1 SNHLY, CDR2 FYNNEI. CDR3 amino acids: CASSVEGLGTDTQYF. Here the CDR3 DNA reads TGTGCCAGCAGTGTGGAGGGCCTAGGCACAGATACGCAGTATTTT.

The rearrangement joins TRBV7-7 to TRBJ2-5; no clear D gene. The CDR3 runs 12 residues. Per germline, CDR1 SSHAT and CDR2 FNYEAQ (reference sequence). V lost 5 bases to trimming and J lost 6 bases, with 10 bases between them. CDR3 DNA sequence: TGTGCCAGCAGCCACCGCGACAAGACCCAGTACTTC. Translating gives CASSHRDKTQYF.

The rearrangement joins TRBV7-2 to TRBJ1-5, with 7 nucleotides matching TRBD1. Trimming at V came to 6 bases and at J to 7 bases, leaving 6 bases not matched to a gene. The CDR3 is made up of 13 amino acids. Per germline, CDR1 SGHTA and CDR2 FQGNSA. CDR3 sequence (DNA): TGTGCCAGCAGTCTCCAGGGGGAACAGCCCCAGCATTTT. As protein: CASSLQGEQPQHF.

The chain employs TRBV13 and TRBJ2-2; D may be TRBD1 or TRBD2 (5 bases each). Trimming removed 3 bases at V and 6 bases at J, with 14 bases between. Germline V gene lookup returns CDR1 PRHDT and CDR2 FYEKMQ (reference sequence). There are 15 residues in the CDR3. The CDR3 sequence is CASSFLGTQPGELFF. The CDR3 coding sequence is TGTGCCAGCAGCTTCTTGGGGACCCAGCCCGGGGAGCTGTTTTTT. The variable domain in full, completed from reference TRBV13 and TRBJ2-2, reads AAGVIQSPRHLIKEKRETATLKCYPIPRHDTVYWYQQGPGQDPQFLISFYEKMQSDKGSIPDRFSAQQFSDYHSELNMSSLELGDSALYFCASSFLGTQPGELFFGEGSRLTVL.

V and J are TRBV21-1 and TRBJ2-2; no check of the table's D call, TRBD2, against the DNA was made. TRBV21-1 is recorded as a pseudogene. The CDR3 consists of 13 residues. The DNA of the CDR3 is TGTGCCAGCAGCAAAGGCGGGACCGGGGAGCTGTTTTTT. Its translation is CASSKGGTGELFF.